The source of this T cell receptor (beta chain) is a study of human T cells and chemical hapten exposure. Deletions cut 3 bases from V and 3 bases from J, with 9 bases between. The CDR3 spans 13 residues. The germline V gene encodes CDR1 SGHTA and CDR2 FQGNSA. TCRdb redid the calling of the RACE reads with MiXCR, one entry per CDR3 protein. The table has roughly 42,000 distinct CDR3 sequences, about 9.6% seen once; the top ten hold roughly 13%. Documented time point: patch test 2, 6 weeks after DPC sensitization. Specified treatment: therapeutic diphenylcyclopropenone sensitization with weekly scalp DPC. Extraction yielded total RNA from whole blood (unfractionated). This clonotype was seen only a few times.

The starting material was whole blood, obtained in connection with sensitization to the hapten diphenylcyclopropenone (DPC). This receptor was obtained from a woman aged 25 to 45 with alopecia areata. Some clones in this sample may be carry-over from other donors' samples. The V and J genes are TRBV7-2 and TRBJ2-7; D may be TRBD1 (6 bases). The CDR3 nucleotides read TGTGCCAGCAGCTTCTTGGACAGCTACGAGCAGTACTTC. Residues: CASSFLDSYEQYF.